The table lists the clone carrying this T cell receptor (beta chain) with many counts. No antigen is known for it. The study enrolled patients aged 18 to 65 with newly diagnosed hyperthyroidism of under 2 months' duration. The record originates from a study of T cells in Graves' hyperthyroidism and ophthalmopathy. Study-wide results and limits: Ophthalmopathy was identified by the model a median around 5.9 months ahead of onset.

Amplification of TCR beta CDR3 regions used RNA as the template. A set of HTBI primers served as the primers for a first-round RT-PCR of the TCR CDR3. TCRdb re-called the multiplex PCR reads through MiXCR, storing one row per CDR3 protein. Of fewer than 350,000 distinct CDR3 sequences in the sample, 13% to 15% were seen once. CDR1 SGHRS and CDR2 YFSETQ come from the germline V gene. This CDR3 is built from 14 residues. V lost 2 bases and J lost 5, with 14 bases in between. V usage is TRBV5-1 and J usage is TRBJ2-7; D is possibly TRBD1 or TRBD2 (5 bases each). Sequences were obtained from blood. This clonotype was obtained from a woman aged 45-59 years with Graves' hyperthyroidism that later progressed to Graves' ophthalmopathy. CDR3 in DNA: TGCGCCAGCAGCTTAGTCGGCAGGGAGAACGAGCAGTACTTC. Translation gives CASSLVGRENEQYF.